The next 26 T cell receptor beta chains were all read from a single sample in a study of T-cell reconstitution after alpha-beta-depleted transplantation in children. Using unique molecular identifiers, the investigators prepared the TCRbeta library. Each CDR3 protein gets one entry after TCRdb re-called the PCR reads with MiXCR. The table records over 200,000 distinct CDR3 sequences, around 9.5% of them present only once. The specimen was PBMCs from the stem cell graft donor, collected from the stem cell graft. These receptors all come from a human donor who donated a stem cell graft to a child with acute lymphoblastic leukemia.

This clonotype was recorded many times. The chain uses TRBV5-5 and TRBJ1-6; D possibly corresponds to TRBD1 (6 bases). Germline V gene lookup returns CDR1 SGHKS and CDR2 YYEKEE (reference sequence). V lost 1 base and J lost 9, with 14 bases in between. The CDR3 sequence is 15 residues long. This CDR3 is CASSLPGAMGSPLHF. The CDR3 nucleotides are TGTGCCAGCAGCTTGCCAGGGGCAATGGGTTCACCCCTCCACTTT.

This clonotype was recorded a few times. The chain combines TRBV4-3 with TRBJ2-3; D remains unclear. V lost 0 bases and J 5 bases, leaving 12 bases between the germline ends. The CDR3 spans 15 residues. Germline lookup yields CDR1 LGHNA and CDR2 YSLEER. CDR3 sequence (DNA): TGCGCCAGCAGCCAAGATTTCCCTCGGGTAGATACGCAGTATTTT. Translation gives CASSQDFPRVDTQYF.

The chain is built from TRBV7-2 and TRBJ2-3; D ambiguous. CDR1 is SGHTA, CDR2 FQGNSA, per germline. This CDR3 comprises 14 residues. V dropped 4 bases and J dropped 5 bases, with 13 bases sitting between them. The CDR3 region is CASSWLGPRDTQYF. In DNA form, the CDR3 reads TGTGCCAGCAGCTGGTTGGGTCCTCGAGATACGCAGTATTTT. The variable domain in full, with the rest retrieved from reference TRBV7-2 and TRBJ2-3, is GAGVSQSPSNKVTEKGKDVELRCDPISGHTALYWYRQSLGQGLEFLIYFQGNSAPDKSGLPSDRFSAERTGGSVSTLTIQRTQQEDSAVYLCASSWLGPRDTQYFGPGTRLTVL.

This clonotype was recorded many times. V is TRBV7-9 and J is TRBJ1-2, with unresolved D. V was clipped by 5 bases and J by 8 bases, with 27 bases between them. Germline V gene lookup returns CDR1 SEHNR and CDR2 FQNEAQ (reference sequence). This CDR3 comprises 17 residues. The CDR3 DNA reads TGTGCCAGCAGCCCCGCATGGGCCCCCGCCGGAGGGCAAGGCTACACCTTC. Encoded protein: CASSPAWAPAGGQGYTF.

V usage is TRBV7-9 and J usage is TRBJ2-2; 9 bases agree with TRBD2. V trimming: 5 bases; J trimming: 2 bases; junction bases outside the gene matches: 6. The V gene's germline CDR1 is SEHNR and CDR2 FQNEAQ (reference sequence). This CDR3 has 16 amino acids. The CDR3 is CASSDSAGGNTGELFF. CDR3 nucleotide sequence: TGTGCCAGCAGCGACTCAGCGGGGGGAAACACCGGGGAGCTGTTTTTT.

Of note for this clonotype: One junction end does not reproduce the germline sequence, and a read error may be involved. This rearrangement joins TRBV4-1 to TRBJ1-1; a possible D gene is TRBD1 (5 bases). The CDR3 totals 14 residues. Germline V gene sequence: CDR1 MGHRA, CDR2 YSYEKL. CDR3 in amino acids: CASGAKVLNTEAFF. DNA for the CDR3: TGCGCCAGCGGGGCCAAGGTACTGAACACCGAAGCTTTCTTT.

This chain links TRBV5-1 with TRBJ2-7, with D perhaps matching TRBD1 or TRBD2 (5 bases each). The CDR3 length is 15 residues. Germline CDR1 reads SGHRS; CDR2 reads YFSETQ. The germline V and J ends were trimmed by 0 bases and 4 bases, with 14 bases remaining between them. The CDR3 here is CASSLEPGPAYEQYF. CDR3 coding DNA: TGCGCCAGCAGCTTGGAGCCGGGACCGGCTTACGAGCAGTACTTC.

This clonotype was seen at least ten times. The V call is TRBV3-1, the J call TRBJ2-1; TRBD1 is a possible D gene (5 bases). This CDR3 region has 16 residues. Trimming removed 1 base at V and 0 bases at J, with 10 bases between. The germline CDR1 and CDR2 sequences are LGHDT and YNNKEL (reference sequence). The CDR3 DNA reads TGTGCCAGCAGCCAAGGGTGGGGCCCCTCCTACAATGAGCAGTTCTTC. Encoded protein: CASSQGWGPSYNEQFF.

A few counts support this clonotype. The chain carries TRBV18 and TRBJ1-6; 7 nucleotides match TRBD1. The CDR3 loop spans 13 amino acids. Germline V gives CDR1 KGHSH, CDR2 LQKENI. The V segment lost 1 base and the J segment 12 bases; nucleotides outside the gene matches: 3. The CDR3 bases are TGTGCCAGCTCACCACGGGACAGAGGACCCCTCCACTTT. This sequence encodes CASSPRDRGPLHF.

This clonotype was counted ten times or more. The chain is built from TRBV7-9 and TRBJ2-5; 7 bases align to TRBD2. With 1 base clipped from V and 1 base from J, the junction kept 9 bases outside the gene matches. The length of the CDR3 is 17 residues. Germline V CDR1 and CDR2: SEHNR, FQNEAQ (reference sequence). The CDR3 nucleotides read TGTGCCAGCAGCTTAGTGCTAGCGGATAATCTCCAAGAGACCCAGTACTTC. Protein sequence: CASSLVLADNLQETQYF. Full variable domain (outside the CDR3, taken from reference TRBV7-9 and TRBJ2-5): DTGVSQNPRHKITKRGQNVTFRCDPISEHNRLYWYRQTLGQGPEFLTYFQNEAQLEKSRLLSDRFSAERPKGSFSTLEIQRTEQGDSAMYLCASSLVLADNLQETQYFGPGTRLLVL.

Only a few counts were recorded for this clonotype. The gene calls are TRBV6-4 and TRBJ1-2; possible D gene TRBD1, 5 bases. The germline V and J ends were trimmed by 7 bases and 7 bases, with 19 bases remaining between them. CDR1 and CDR2 from the germline V gene are MRHNA and SNTAGT. This CDR3 comprises 14 residues. The CDR3 loop is CASKTSGTRGGYTF. For the CDR3, the DNA is TGTGCCAGCAAGACGTCCGGGACTCGTGGTGGCTACACCTTC.

This clonotype was counted a few times. V is TRBV12-3 or TRBV12-4 and J is TRBJ1-2; possibly TRBD1 for D (5 bases). V was shortened by 3 bases and J by 2 bases, with 19 bases between the two germline ends. The CDR3 covers 17 residues. CDR3 sequence (DNA): TGTGCCAGCAGTTTCAAACAGGCTTCAAGCATAAACTATGGCTACACCTTC. The encoded protein is CASSFKQASSINYGYTF.

This chain links TRBV13 with TRBJ1-5; 9 nucleotides match TRBD1. Germline loops: CDR1 PRHDT, CDR2 FYEKMQ (reference sequence). The ends lost 4 bases at V and 7 bases at J; junction bases unmatched: 8. The CDR3 consists of 15 residues. DNA of the CDR3: TGTGCCAGCAGCTCCTCCGGGACAGGGATGCAGCCCCAGCATTTT. This gives the protein CASSSSGTGMQPQHF.

The rearrangement uses TRBV3-1 and TRBJ2-5; 10 bases are shared with TRBD2. Germline V gene sequence: CDR1 LGHDT, CDR2 YNNKEL (reference sequence). The CDR3 runs 21 residues. V was clipped by 0 bases and J by 4 bases; unmatched bases: 20. The CDR3 DNA is TGTGCCAGCAGCCAAGATAGTGTTCAAGCGGGGGGGCGTTGGGGTTTAGAGACCCAGTACTTC. This encodes CASSQDSVQAGGRWGLETQYF.

This clonotype was detected many times. This chain uses TRBV27 with TRBJ2-7, with 7 bases lining up with TRBD1. Germline-derived CDR1 and CDR2 are MNHEY and SMNVEV (reference sequence). Losses at the gene ends were 5 bases for V and 7 bases for J; bases not matched to a gene: 8. The CDR3 has 13 amino acids. CDR3 sequence (DNA): TGTGCCAGCAGTCCCTGGACAGGAGGTGAGCAGTACTTC. Residues: CASSPWTGGEQYF.

The gene calls are TRBV4-1 and TRBJ1-5; D is perhaps TRBD2 (6 bases). The closer fit of TRBJ2-3 to the DNA end suggests the J call may be wrong. Per germline, CDR1 MGHRA and CDR2 YSYEKL. The CDR3 totals 15 residues. In DNA, the CDR3 is TGCGCCAGCAGCCAAGAGGAGGGTGGCAATCAGCCCCAGTATTTT. Protein product: CASSQEEGGNQPQYF.

The CDR3 protein is CASSLAGGAYGYTF. CDR3 DNA: TGCGCCAGCAGCTTGGCAGGGGGCGCCTATGGCTACACCTTC. This rearrangement joins TRBV5-1 to TRBJ1-2, with 8 bases that match TRBD1. The V segment lost 0 bases and the J segment 4 bases; nucleotides outside the gene matches: 2. This CDR3 spans 14 amino acids. CDR1 and CDR2 (germline): SGHRS, YFSETQ.

The sample holds a few counts of this clonotype. The gene calls are TRBV5-4 and TRBJ2-3; D may match TRBD1 or TRBD2 (5 bases each). Germline V CDR1 and CDR2: SGHNT, YYREEE (reference sequence). Trimming removed 4 bases from V and 5 bases from J, with 17 bases in between. The CDR3 contains 15 residues. The CDR3 spells CASSLARGVGDTQYF. CDR3 nucleotides: TGTGCCAGCAGCCTTGCCAGAGGGGTGGGAGATACGCAGTATTTT. The variable domain in full, completed from reference TRBV5-4 and TRBJ2-3, reads ETGVTQSPTHLIKTRGQQVTLRCSSQSGHNTVSWYQQALGQGPQFIFQYYREEENGRGNFPPRFSGLQFPNYSSELNVNALELDDSALYLCASSLARGVGDTQYFGPGTRLTVL.

This clonotype was counted between two and nine times. Written as DNA, the CDR3 is TGCGCCAGCAGCGGGGCAGGGCTCGTCAATTCACCCCTCCACTTT. This gives the protein CASSGAGLVNSPLHF. The V and J genes are TRBV5-1 and TRBJ1-6; a weak D match, TRBD1 (5 bases). Per the germline V gene, CDR1 is SGHRS and CDR2 is YFSETQ. The CDR3 covers 15 residues. Trimming took off 4 bases at V and 7 bases at J, with 15 bases between the two ends.

This clonotype showed up just once. Sequence at one end of the junction differs from germline and may be a read error. The rearrangement links TRBV7-2 to TRBJ2-1; unclear D gene. The germline V gene has CDR1 SGHTA and CDR2 FQGNSA. The CDR3 consists of 11 residues. CDR3 DNA: TGTGCCAGCAGCTTAGTTGCCCCTTCGATCTTC. This gives the protein CASSLVAPSIF.

This clonotype turned up a few times. The chain carries TRBV27 and TRBJ1-5; tentative D call: TRBD1 (6 bases). The germline V gene encodes CDR1 MNHEY and CDR2 SMNVEV (reference sequence). The CDR3 length is 11 residues. V was shortened by 8 bases and J by 7 bases, with 9 bases between the two germline ends. CDR3 bases: TGTGCCAGCGGAGGGGGACAGCCCCAGCATTTT. Its translation is CASGGGQPQHF.

This clonotype was seen a handful of times. The rearrangement links TRBV2 to TRBJ1-2; D ambiguous. The V and J ends lost 7 bases and 7 bases respectively, with 13 bases between them. This CDR3 is built from 12 residues. Per the germline V gene, CDR1 is SNHLY and CDR2 is FYNNEI. Here the CDR3 reads CASTPNLSGYTF. The CDR3 DNA reads TGTGCCAGCACCCCCAATCTATCTGGCTACACCTTC.

The rearrangement joins TRBV16 to TRBJ1-6, with D perhaps TRBD1 (5 bases). V was clipped by 5 bases and J by 3 bases, with 8 bases between them. CDR1 KGHSY and CDR2 FQNENV come from the germline V gene. There are 14 residues in the CDR3. CDR3: CASSGQSYNSPLHF. CDR3 in DNA: TGTGCCAGCAGCGGACAAAGCTATAATTCACCCCTCCACTTT.

This sequence joins TRBV11-2 and TRBJ1-2; perhaps TRBD1 as D (5 bases). The CDR3 contains 14 residues. Germline V gene lookup returns CDR1 SGHAT and CDR2 FQNNGV. Between the trimmed V and J ends, which lost 0 bases and 7 bases, there was a span of 12 bases. In DNA form, the CDR3 reads TGTGCCAGCAGCTTAGAGGTTGCAGGGAGTGGCTACACCTTC. Its translation is CASSLEVAGSGYTF.

This clonotype was detected only a few times. No DNA is shown, since the ends of the CDR3 on it are uncertain; the CDR3 is the one TCRdb lists. The chain is built from TRBV12-3 or TRBV12-4 and TRBJ1-2. The CDR3 is made up of 15 amino acids, end residues included. The CDR3 sequence: CASSSSGKEGYGYTF.

There are many counts of this clonotype. The J gene is TRBJ2-1, the V gene TRBV12-3 or TRBV12-4, with 14 bases fitting TRBD2. The CDR3 totals 15 residues. J lost 10 bases, V lost 4 bases, and 6 bases had no gene match. CDR3 nucleotides: TGTGCCAGCAGTTCGACTAGCGGGGGGGTGTCCGAGCAGTTCTTC. This codes for CASSSTSGGVSEQFF.